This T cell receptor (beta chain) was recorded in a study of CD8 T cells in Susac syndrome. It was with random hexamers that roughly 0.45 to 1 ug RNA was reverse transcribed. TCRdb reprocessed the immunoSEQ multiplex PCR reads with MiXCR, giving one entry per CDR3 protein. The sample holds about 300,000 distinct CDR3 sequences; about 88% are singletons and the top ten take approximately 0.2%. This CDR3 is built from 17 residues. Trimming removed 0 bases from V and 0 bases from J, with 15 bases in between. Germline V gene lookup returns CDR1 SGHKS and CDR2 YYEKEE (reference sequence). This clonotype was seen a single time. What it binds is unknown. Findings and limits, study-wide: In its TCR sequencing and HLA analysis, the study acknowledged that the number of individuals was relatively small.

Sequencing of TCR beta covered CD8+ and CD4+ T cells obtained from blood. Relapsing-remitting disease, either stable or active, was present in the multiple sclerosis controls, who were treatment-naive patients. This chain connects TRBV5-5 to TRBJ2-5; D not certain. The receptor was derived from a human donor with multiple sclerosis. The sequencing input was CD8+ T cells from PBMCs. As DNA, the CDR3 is TGTGCCAGCAGCTTGGCTAAAATGACGGGTTACCAAGAGACCCAGTACTTC. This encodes CASSLAKMTGYQETQYF.